This TCR beta chain was captured by sequencing in a study of blood T cell repertoires in COVID-19 (TCRdb year 2020). For the wider study: Samples from collaborators originated in the United States, Italy and Spain and spanned both the acute and convalescent phases of COVID-19. Deeply sampled blood TCRbeta repertoires from subjects exposed to, actively infected with, or recovered from COVID-19 were included in the dataset. Where available, HLA class I and class II types were obtained from metadata supplied by the sample provider rather than from assay-based typing. The repertoires were released in a freely available public database meant as a resource for research on the immune response to SARS-CoV-2. The material from the prospective study consisted of cDNA or gDNA derived from T cells, B-cell-depleted T cells, or PBMCs. The sample metadata nearly always contained a de-identified subject ID, COVID-19 status, age in years and sex. Samples came from the ongoing ImmuneRACE study (first 160 participants) plus 1,254 subjects from 6 global collaborators. General findings and caveats noted by the study authors: How much clinical and demographic metadata was included differed by source and by participant, and the metadata was provided uncurated.

The immunoSEQ Assay, a bias-controlled multiplex PCR, was used to amplify TCRbeta CDR3 regions from genomic DNA. Regarding the original processing steps: Within the assay, amplification of reference gene primers was used to estimate how many nucleated cells each sample contained. To quantify the absolute abundance of each unique TCRbeta CDR3 rearrangement, sequence reads were collapsed and filtered. For each sample, productive Simpson clonality was calculated as the square root of Simpson's diversity index across productive rearrangements. The table comes from immuneACCESS by way of TCRdb, which keeps in-frame sequences with V and J called. Part of the clones is missing from these tables; in studies checked, under half for an unresolved V gene and the rest for unknown reasons. V and J calls and clone size are as listed in that table; D and trimming were resolved from the DNA. Recorded for this sample are roughly 180,000 clones; around 82% of them occurred a single time. The ten biggest clones cover less than 20% of the sample.

The cysteine opens and the phenylalanine closes a CDR3 of 14 amino acids. Only the CDR3 DNA is retained, 42 bases long and in frame from the first base. The V end loses 0 bases and the J end loses 9 bases, and a stretch of 12 bases separates them. Based on the germline V gene, the CDR1 and CDR2 sequences are SGHTA and FQGTGA. In the prospective study, participants were roughly 18 to 100 years old, resided in about 25 geographic areas of the United States, and were enrolled through a virtual design. To assign participants to cohorts, the prospective study relied on clinical history that participants themselves reported in a screening survey and a study questionnaire. Recovered participants in ImmuneRACE Cohort 3 were defined by two consecutive negative NP/OP PCR tests, clearance by a healthcare professional, or resolution of symptoms. Mobile phlebotomists in the prospective study collected whole blood, serum and a nasopharyngeal or oropharyngeal swab from every participant. Additional blood draws and questionnaires over an approximately 2-month period could optionally be provided by prospective study participants. Prospective study blood samples were shipped either frozen or at room temperature before DNA extraction.

In the case of this clone: Its antigen remains undetermined. Per-base qualities were not stored, and no clone one base away is much larger.

Sequencing input: PBMCs or T cells enriched from blood (not recorded which). The source is a man in his sixties who had recovered from COVID-19. The chain is assembled from TRBV7-3 and TRBJ2-1, with no confidently assigned D gene. CDR3 loop: CASSLTWPPIEQFF. The bases read TGTGCCAGCAGCTTAACGTGGCCACCCATTGAGCAGTTCTTC.